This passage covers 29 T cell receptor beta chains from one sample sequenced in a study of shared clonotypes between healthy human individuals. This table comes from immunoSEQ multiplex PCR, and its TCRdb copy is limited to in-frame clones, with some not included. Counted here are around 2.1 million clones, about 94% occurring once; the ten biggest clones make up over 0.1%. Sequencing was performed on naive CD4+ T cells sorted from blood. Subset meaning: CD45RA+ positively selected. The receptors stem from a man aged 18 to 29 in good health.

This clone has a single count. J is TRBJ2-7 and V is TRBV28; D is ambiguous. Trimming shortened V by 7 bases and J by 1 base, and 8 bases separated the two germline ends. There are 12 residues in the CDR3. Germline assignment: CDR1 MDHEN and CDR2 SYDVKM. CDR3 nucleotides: TGTGCCAGCAACACTCGTTCCTACGAGCAGTACTTC. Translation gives CASNTRSYEQYF.

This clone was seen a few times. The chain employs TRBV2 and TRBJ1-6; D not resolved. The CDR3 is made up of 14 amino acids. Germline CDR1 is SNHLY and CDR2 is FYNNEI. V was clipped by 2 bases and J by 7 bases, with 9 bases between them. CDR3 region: CASSELTQNSPLHF. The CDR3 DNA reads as TGTGCCAGCAGTGAACTGACCCAGAATTCACCCCTCCACTTT.

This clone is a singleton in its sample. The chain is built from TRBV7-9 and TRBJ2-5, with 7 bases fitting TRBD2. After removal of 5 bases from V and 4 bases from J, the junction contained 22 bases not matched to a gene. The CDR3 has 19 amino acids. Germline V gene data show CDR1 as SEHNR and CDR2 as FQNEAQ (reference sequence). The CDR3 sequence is CASSAGNIAGTTSGETQYF. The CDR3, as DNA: TGTGCCAGCAGCGCAGGGAATATAGCGGGTACCACGTCAGGAGAGACCCAGTACTTC.

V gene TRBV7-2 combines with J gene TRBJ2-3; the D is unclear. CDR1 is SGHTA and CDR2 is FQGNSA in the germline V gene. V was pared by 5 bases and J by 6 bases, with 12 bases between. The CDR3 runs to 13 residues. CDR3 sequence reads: CASSALEDDTQYF. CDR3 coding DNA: TGTGCCAGCAGCGCCCTCGAGGATGATACGCAGTATTTT. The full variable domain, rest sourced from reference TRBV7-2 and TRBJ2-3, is GAGVSQSPSNKVTEKGKDVELRCDPISGHTALYWYRQSLGQGLEFLIYFQGNSAPDKSGLPSDRFSAERTGGSVSTLTIQRTQQEDSAVYLCASSALEDDTQYFGPGTRLTVL.

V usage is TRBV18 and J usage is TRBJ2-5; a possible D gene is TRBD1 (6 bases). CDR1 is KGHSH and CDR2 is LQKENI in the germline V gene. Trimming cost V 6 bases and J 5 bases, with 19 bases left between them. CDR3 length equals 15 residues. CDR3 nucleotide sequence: TGTGCCAGCTCGCTACCTGGACAGCTAAGGGAGACCCAGTACTTC. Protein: CASSLPGQLRETQYF.

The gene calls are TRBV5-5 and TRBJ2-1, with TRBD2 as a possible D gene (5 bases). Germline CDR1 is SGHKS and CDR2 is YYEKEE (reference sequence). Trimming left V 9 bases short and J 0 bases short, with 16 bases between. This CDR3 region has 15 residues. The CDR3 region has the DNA TGTGCCACCACGAGAGACTACTTCTCCTACAATGAGCAGTTCTTC. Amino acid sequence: CATTRDYFSYNEQFF.

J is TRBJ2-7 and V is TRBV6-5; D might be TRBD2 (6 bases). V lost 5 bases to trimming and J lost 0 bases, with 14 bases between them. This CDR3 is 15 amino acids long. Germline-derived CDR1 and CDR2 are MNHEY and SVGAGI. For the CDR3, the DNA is TGTGCCAGCAGTCCCCGCGACGGGAGCTCCTACGAGCAGTACTTC. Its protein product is CASSPRDGSSYEQYF.

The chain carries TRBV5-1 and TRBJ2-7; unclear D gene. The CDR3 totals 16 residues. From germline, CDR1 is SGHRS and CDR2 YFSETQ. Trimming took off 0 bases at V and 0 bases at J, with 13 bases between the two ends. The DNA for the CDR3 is TGCGCCAGCAGCTTGGACGGTGGGCGGTCCTCCTACGAGCAGTACTTC. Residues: CASSLDGGRSSYEQYF.

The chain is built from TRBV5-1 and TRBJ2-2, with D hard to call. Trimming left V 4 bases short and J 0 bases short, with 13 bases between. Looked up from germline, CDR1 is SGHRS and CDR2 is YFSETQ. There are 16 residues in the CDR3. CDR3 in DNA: TGCGCCAGCAGCCCCCTGCCGGCCGCGAACACCGGGGAGCTGTTTTTT. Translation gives CASSPLPAANTGELFF.

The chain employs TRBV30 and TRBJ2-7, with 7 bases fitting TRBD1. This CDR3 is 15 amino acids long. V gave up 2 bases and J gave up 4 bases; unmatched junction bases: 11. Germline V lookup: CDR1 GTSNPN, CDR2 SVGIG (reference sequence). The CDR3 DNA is TGTGCCTGGAGTCATCCGGGGACAGCCGAGTACGAGCAGTACTTC. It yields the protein CAWSHPGTAEYEQYF.

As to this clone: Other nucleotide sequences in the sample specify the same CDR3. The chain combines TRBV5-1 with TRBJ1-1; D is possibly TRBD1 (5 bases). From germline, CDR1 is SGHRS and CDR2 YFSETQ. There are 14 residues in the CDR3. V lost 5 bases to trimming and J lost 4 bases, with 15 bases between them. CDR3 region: CASSDQGLGTEAFF. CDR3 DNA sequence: TGCGCCAGCAGTGATCAGGGATTGGGCACTGAAGCTTTCTTT.

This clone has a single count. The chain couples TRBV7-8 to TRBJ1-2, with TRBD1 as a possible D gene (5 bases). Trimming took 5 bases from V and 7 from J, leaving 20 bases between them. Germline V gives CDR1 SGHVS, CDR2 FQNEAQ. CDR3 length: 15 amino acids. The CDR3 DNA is TGTGCCAGCAGCGAAGGTCAGGGTCTTGGTAGTGGCTACACCTTC. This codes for CASSEGQGLGSGYTF.

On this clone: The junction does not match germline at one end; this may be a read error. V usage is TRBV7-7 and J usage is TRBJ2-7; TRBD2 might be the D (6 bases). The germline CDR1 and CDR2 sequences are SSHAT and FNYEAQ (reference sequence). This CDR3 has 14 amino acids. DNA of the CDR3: TGTGCTAGCAGCTTACAGGAGGGTTCCTACGAGCAGTACTTC. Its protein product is CASSLQEGSYEQYF.

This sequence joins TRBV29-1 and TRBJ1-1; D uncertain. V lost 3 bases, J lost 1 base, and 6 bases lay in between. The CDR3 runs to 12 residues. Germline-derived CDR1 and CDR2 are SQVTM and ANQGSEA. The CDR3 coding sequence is TGCAGCGTTGATGAGACGAACACTGAAGCTTTCTTT. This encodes CSVDETNTEAFF.

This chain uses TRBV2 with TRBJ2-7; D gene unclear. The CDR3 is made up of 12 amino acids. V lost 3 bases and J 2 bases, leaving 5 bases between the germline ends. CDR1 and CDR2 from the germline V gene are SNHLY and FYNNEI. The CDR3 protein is CASSDGAYEQYF. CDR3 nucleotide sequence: TGTGCCAGCAGTGACGGTGCCTACGAGCAGTACTTC.

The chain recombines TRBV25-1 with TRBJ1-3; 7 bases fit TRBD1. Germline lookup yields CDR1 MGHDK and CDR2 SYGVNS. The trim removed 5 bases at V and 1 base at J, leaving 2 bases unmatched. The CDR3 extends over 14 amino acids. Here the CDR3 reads CASSIQGSGNTIYF. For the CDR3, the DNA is TGTGCCAGCAGTATACAGGGGTCTGGAAACACCATATATTTT.

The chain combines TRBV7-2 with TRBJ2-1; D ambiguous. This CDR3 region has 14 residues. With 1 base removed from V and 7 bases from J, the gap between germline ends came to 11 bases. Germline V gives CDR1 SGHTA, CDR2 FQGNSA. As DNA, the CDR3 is TGTGCCAGCAGCTTAGGGGGTAGTCTGAATGAGCAGTTCTTC. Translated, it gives CASSLGGSLNEQFF. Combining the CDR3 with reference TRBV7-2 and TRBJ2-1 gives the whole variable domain GAGVSQSPSNKVTEKGKDVELRCDPISGHTALYWYRQSLGQGLEFLIYFQGNSAPDKSGLPSDRFSAERTGGSVSTLTIQRTQQEDSAVYLCASSLGGSLNEQFFGPGTRLTVL.

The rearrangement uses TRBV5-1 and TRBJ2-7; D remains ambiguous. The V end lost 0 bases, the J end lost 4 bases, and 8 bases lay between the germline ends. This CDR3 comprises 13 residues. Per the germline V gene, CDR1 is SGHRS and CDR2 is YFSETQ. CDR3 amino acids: CASSLGQQYEQYF. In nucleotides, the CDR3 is TGCGCCAGCAGCTTGGGACAACAGTACGAGCAGTACTTC.

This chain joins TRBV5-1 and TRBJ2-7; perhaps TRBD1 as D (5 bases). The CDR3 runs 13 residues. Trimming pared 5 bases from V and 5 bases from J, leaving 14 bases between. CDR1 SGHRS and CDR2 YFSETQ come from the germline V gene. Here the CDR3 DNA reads TGCGCCAGCAGTGGCAGGGTGGACGACGAGCAGTACTTC. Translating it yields CASSGRVDDEQYF.

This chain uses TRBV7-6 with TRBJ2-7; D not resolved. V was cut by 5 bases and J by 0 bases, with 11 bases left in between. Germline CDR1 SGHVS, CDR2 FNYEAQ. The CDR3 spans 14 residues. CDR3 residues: CASSPEWNSYEQYF. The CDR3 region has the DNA TGTGCCAGCAGCCCCGAGTGGAACTCCTACGAGCAGTACTTC.

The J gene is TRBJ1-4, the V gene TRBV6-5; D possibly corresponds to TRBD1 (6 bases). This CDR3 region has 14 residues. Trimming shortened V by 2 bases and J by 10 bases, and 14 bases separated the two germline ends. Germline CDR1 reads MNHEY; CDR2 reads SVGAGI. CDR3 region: CASSYRGRGGKLFF. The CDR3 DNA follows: TGTGCCAGCAGTTACCGGGGTAGGGGGGGAAAACTGTTTTTT.

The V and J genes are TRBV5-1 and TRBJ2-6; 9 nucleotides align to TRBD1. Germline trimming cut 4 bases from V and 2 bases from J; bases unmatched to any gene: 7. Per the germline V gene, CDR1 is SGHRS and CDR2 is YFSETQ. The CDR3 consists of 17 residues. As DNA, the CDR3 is TGCGCCAGCAGCAAAACCACAGGGGGCCCTGGGGCCAACGTCCTGACTTTC. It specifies CASSKTTGGPGANVLTF.

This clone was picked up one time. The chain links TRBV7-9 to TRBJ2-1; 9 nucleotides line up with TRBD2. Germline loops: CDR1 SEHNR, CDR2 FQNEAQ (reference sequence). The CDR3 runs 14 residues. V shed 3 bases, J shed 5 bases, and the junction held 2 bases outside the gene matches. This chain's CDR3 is CASSLRGGNNEQFF. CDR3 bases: TGTGCCAGCAGCTTGCGGGGGGGAAACAATGAGCAGTTCTTC.

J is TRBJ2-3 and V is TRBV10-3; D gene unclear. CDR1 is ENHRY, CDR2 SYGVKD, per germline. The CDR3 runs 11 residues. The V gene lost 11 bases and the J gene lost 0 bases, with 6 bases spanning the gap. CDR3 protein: CALGSTDTQYF. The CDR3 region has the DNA TGTGCCCTCGGGAGCACAGATACGCAGTATTTT.

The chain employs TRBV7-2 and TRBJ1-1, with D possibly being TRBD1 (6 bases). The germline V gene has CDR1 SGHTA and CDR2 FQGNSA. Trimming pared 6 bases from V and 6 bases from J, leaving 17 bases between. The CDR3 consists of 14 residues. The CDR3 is CASRPQGIVAEAFF. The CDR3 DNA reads TGTGCCAGCAGACCACAGGGTATTGTAGCTGAAGCTTTCTTT.

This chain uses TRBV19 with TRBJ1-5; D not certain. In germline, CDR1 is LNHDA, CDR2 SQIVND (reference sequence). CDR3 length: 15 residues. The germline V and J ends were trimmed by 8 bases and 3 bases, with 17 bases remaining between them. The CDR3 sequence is CASAFNIGNNQPQHF. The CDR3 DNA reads TGTGCCAGTGCCTTCAACATCGGGAACAATCAGCCCCAGCATTTT.

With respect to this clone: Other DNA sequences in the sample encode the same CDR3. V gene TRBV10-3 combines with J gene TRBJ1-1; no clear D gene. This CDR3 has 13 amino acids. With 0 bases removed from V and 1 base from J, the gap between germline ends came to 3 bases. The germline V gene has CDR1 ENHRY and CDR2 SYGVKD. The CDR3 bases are TGTGCCATCAGTGAGTCGGCGAACACTGAAGCTTTCTTT. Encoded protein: CAISESANTEAFF.

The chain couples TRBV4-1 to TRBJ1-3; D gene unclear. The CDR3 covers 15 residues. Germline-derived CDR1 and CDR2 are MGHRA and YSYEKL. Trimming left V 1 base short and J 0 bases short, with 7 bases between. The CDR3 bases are TGCGCCAGCAGCCAAGGTACAGTCTCTGGAAACACCATATATTTT. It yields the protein CASSQGTVSGNTIYF.

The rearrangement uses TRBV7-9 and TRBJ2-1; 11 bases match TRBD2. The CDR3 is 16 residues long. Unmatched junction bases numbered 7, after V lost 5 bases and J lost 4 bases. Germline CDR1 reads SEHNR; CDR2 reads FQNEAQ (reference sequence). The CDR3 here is CASSPLAGGPYNEQFF. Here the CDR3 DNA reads TGTGCCAGCAGCCCTCTAGCGGGGGGACCTTACAATGAGCAGTTCTTC.